The T cell receptor (beta chain) described here comes from a study of cytomegalovirus exposure and HLA in healthy donors. Study at large: Around 80 million unique TCRs from HLA-typed donors were held in an early data release.

This clone was seen just once. What it binds is unknown. Study outcomes and limitations: A list of 164 TCR beta chains associated with cytomegalovirus was given. TCR beta chains associated with HLA were, in a later analysis, more clonally expanded than equally common others.

PCR primers comprised 60 Vbeta and 13 Jbeta primers. Generated by immunoSEQ multiplex PCR, the TCRdb table keeps only in-frame clones and is missing some. The sample has approximately 170,000 clones, around 80% seen once. The CDR3 length is 15 residues. The V gene end was trimmed by 8 bases and the J gene end by 4 bases; junction bases not matched to a gene: 9. Germline assignment: CDR1 LGHNA and CDR2 YNFKEQ. Sequencing was carried out using PBMCs. This TCR came from a male donor in good health and CMV-seronegative. The gene calls are TRBV4-2 and TRBJ2-1; 9 bases line up with TRBD2. CDR3 bases: TGTGCCAGCGGCCCGACTAGCGGCACTTACAATGAGCAGTTCTTC. It specifies CASGPTSGTYNEQFF.